This T cell receptor beta chain was sequenced in a study of human T cells and chemical hapten exposure. This clonotype was observed a handful of times. Its specificity is unknown. The study, taken as a whole, reports: The number of TCRs above 1 in 1000 frequency did not change after DPC sensitization. Versus controls, significantly more large CDR3 similarity clusters arose from expanded TCRs.

Time point indicated: patch test 1, 2 weeks after DPC sensitization. The treatment denotes: therapeutic diphenylcyclopropenone sensitization with weekly scalp DPC. Within the library, unique molecular identifiers were attached to each individual cDNA molecule. TCRdb called the RACE reads again in MiXCR, with one record for every CDR3 protein. The sample includes around 300,000 distinct CDR3 sequences, around 7% seen only once; the top ten take roughly 7.9%. The CDR3 consists of 14 residues. Trimming at V came to 10 bases and at J to 4 bases, leaving 8 bases not matched to a gene. Germline V gene lookup returns CDR1 ENHRY and CDR2 SYGVKD.

The sequenced sample was whole blood, obtained in connection with sensitization to the hapten diphenylcyclopropenone (DPC). The chain recombines TRBV10-3 with TRBJ2-2; 8 nucleotides match TRBD1. The receptor was isolated from a woman aged 18-30 years with alopecia areata. Some clones in this sample may be carry-over from other donors' samples. CDR3 DNA sequence: TGTGCCACCCGGACAGGGTCCTCCACCGGGGAGCTGTTTTTT. Amino acid sequence: CATRTGSSTGELFF.